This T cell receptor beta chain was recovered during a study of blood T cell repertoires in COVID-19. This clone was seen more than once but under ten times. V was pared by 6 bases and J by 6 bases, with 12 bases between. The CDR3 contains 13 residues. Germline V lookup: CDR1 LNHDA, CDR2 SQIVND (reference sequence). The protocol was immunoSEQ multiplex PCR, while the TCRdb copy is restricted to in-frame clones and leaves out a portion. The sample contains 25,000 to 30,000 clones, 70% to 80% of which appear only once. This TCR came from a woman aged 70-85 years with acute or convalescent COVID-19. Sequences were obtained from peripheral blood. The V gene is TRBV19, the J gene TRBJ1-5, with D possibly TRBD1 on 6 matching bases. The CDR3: CASRDTGTQPQHF. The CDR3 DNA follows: TGTGCCAGTAGGGATACAGGGACTCAGCCCCAGCATTTT.